These T cell receptor beta chains were read from a single sample in a study of OX40 agonist ivuxolimab in advanced cancers. Data came from immunoSEQ multiplex PCR; TCRdb stores just in-frame clones and leaves some out. The sample records about 69,000 clones, 85% being singletons. Sequenced here: CD4+ or CD8+ T cells sorted from blood, sampled in a trial of the OX40 agonist ivuxolimab. These receptors came from an adult with an advanced solid tumor such as melanoma, head and neck, liver or kidney cancer. The CDR3 runs from the conserved cysteine through the conserved F or W. The order of the fields is CDR3 DNA, CDR3 protein, V gene, clone size, J gene, D gene. D genes are given only for firm matches. Some rows have no size entry. The others give once, few or many, or a class for an expanded clone.

DNA: TGTGCCAGCAGTAGGGACAGTAATTCACCCCTCCACTTT
CDR3: CASSRDSNSPLHF
V: TRBV28
size: .
J: TRBJ1-6
D: TRBD1

DNA: TGTGCCAGTAGTATAGTGGCAGGAGAGACCCAGTACTTC
CDR3: CASSIVAGETQYF
V: TRBV19
size: .
J: TRBJ2-5
D: .

DNA: TGTGCCAGCAGCGCGGGGGCGCGTGGCACTGAAGCTTTCTTT
CDR3: CASSAGARGTEAFF
V: TRBV5-4
size: .
J: TRBJ1-1
D: .

DNA: TGTGCCATCGCGGGAGCGACGTACGAGCAGTACTTC
CDR3: CAIAGATYEQYF
V: TRBV10-3
size: .
J: TRBJ2-7
D: TRBD2

DNA: TGCGCCAGCAGCTTGGGGGACGCTAACTATGGCTACACCTTC
CDR3: CASSLGDANYGYTF
V: TRBV5-1
size: once
J: TRBJ1-2
D: .

DNA: TGCGCCAGCAGCCTCGGACAGGGGCCCTCCGAGCAGTACTTC
CDR3: CASSLGQGPSEQYF
V: TRBV5-1
size: .
J: TRBJ2-7
D: TRBD1

DNA: TGTGCCAGTAGTTCGGAGGGGGCAAGCCAAGAGACCCAGTACTTC
CDR3: CASSSEGASQETQYF
V: TRBV19
size: .
J: TRBJ2-5
D: .

DNA: TGTGCCAGCAGTACCCCCAAGGGCAATCAGCCCCAGCATTTT
CDR3: CASSTPKGNQPQHF
V: TRBV6-5
size: .
J: TRBJ1-5
D: .

DNA: TGTGCCAGTAGTACGATGGTGGACAGGGACCCGTATAGCAATCAGCCCCAGCATTTT
CDR3: CASSTMVDRDPYSNQPQHF
V: TRBV19
size: .
J: TRBJ1-5
D: TRBD1

DNA: TGTGCCAGCAGCTTGGACAGGGAGGGCGAGCAGTACTTC
CDR3: CASSLDREGEQYF
V: TRBV7-2
size: .
J: TRBJ2-7
D: .

DNA: TGTGCCAGCACCACGACAGGGAGGGGCGCTGAAGCTTTCTTT
CDR3: CASTTTGRGAEAFF
V: TRBV7-2
size: .
J: TRBJ1-1
D: TRBD1

DNA: TGTGCCAGCAGCCAAGAGTTGGGATCAGTCTGGGACGAGCAGTACTTC
CDR3: CASSQELGSVWDEQYF
V: TRBV4-2
size: .
J: TRBJ2-7
D: .

DNA: TGTGCCAGCTCACCAGGGACGGACTATGGCTACACCTTC
CDR3: CASSPGTDYGYTF
V: TRBV18
size: .
J: TRBJ1-2
D: .

DNA: TGTGCCAGCAGCCTTTACACTGAAGCTTTCTTT
CDR3: CASSLYTEAFF
V: TRBV7-8
size: few
J: TRBJ1-1
D: .

DNA: TGTGCCAGCTCACCAAGGGGACAGAACTACGAGCAGTACTTC
CDR3: CASSPRGQNYEQYF
V: TRBV18
size: .
J: TRBJ2-7
D: TRBD1

DNA: TGTGCCAGCAGTTACTCGAGGACAGGGAGCTATGGCTACACCTTC
CDR3: CASSYSRTGSYGYTF
V: TRBV6-5
size: once
J: TRBJ1-2
D: TRBD1

DNA: TGTGCCAGCAGTCCCCTCGGGACTAGCGGAGCCTACGAGCAGTACTTC
CDR3: CASSPLGTSGAYEQYF
V: TRBV27
size: .
J: TRBJ2-7
D: TRBD2

DNA: TGTGCCAGCAGCGTTCGGACAGAACGGGAAAAACTGTTTTTT
CDR3: CASSVRTEREKLFF
V: TRBV7-9
size: .
J: TRBJ1-4
D: .

DNA: TGTGCCAGCAGTAAAGGCGTCACAAACTACAATGAGCAGTTCTTC
CDR3: CASSKGVTNYNEQFF
V: TRBV11-2
size: .
J: TRBJ2-1
D: .

DNA: TGTGCCAGCAACGAGCGGGGAAAGTACCAAGAGACCCAGTACTTC
CDR3: CASNERGKYQETQYF
V: TRBV6-5
size: .
J: TRBJ2-5
D: TRBD2

DNA: TGTGCCAGCCATAAACTAAATCAGCCCCAGCATTTT
CDR3: CASHKLNQPQHF
V: TRBV6-5
size: .
J: TRBJ1-5
D: .

DNA: TGTGCCAGCAGCTCGTCAGGGGTAGAAGCTTTCTTT
CDR3: CASSSSGVEAFF
V: TRBV7-9
size: once
J: TRBJ1-1
D: .

DNA: TGTGCCAGCAGCTCGACCAGGGGAAACACTGAAGCTTTCTTT
CDR3: CASSSTRGNTEAFF
V: TRBV7-2
size: .
J: TRBJ1-1
D: .

DNA: TGTGCCAGCAGTGTTAGGGGGTATACGCAGTATTTT
CDR3: CASSVRGYTQYF
V: TRBV28
size: .
J: TRBJ2-3
D: .

DNA: TGTGCCAGCAGCCAAGTTCTGCCCAGCGGGAGGAGTTCCGAGCAGTACTTC
CDR3: CASSQVLPSGRSSEQYF
V: TRBV4-2
size: .
J: TRBJ2-7
D: TRBD2

DNA: TGTGCCGGCCGAGGGGGCTCTGGAAACACCATATATTTT
CDR3: CAGRGGSGNTIYF
V: TRBV7-9
size: .
J: TRBJ1-3
D: .

DNA: TGTGCCAGCAGCTCCAGGGAAACTAATTCACCCCTCCACTTT
CDR3: CASSSRETNSPLHF
V: TRBV2
size: .
J: TRBJ1-6
D: .

DNA: TGCGCCAGCAGCCAAATCACAGGGCAGAACACTGAAGCTTTCTTT
CDR3: CASSQITGQNTEAFF
V: TRBV4-1
size: .
J: TRBJ1-1
D: .

DNA: TGCGCCAGCAGCTCCGGACAGCTCACAGATACGCAGTATTTT
CDR3: CASSSGQLTDTQYF
V: TRBV5-1
size: .
J: TRBJ2-3
D: .

DNA: TGTGCCAGCAGACACCAGGGTATGAACACTGAAGCTTTCTTT
CDR3: CASRHQGMNTEAFF
V: TRBV14
size: .
J: TRBJ1-1
D: .

DNA: TGTGCCAGTAGTATAGAGACTAGCGGGGGGGTACTACCTAGCACAGATACGCAGTATTTT
CDR3: CASSIETSGGVLPSTDTQYF
V: TRBV19
size: .
J: TRBJ2-3
D: TRBD2

DNA: TGTGCCAGCAGCCCTATGGACAGGACCTCCTACGAGCAGTACTTC
CDR3: CASSPMDRTSYEQYF
V: TRBV11-2
size: .
J: TRBJ2-7
D: TRBD1

DNA: TGTGCCAGTAATCCGAATCGGGCGAATAAAGAGACCCAGTACTTC
CDR3: CASNPNRANKETQYF
V: TRBV19
size: few
J: TRBJ2-5
D: .

DNA: TGTGCCAGCAGCTTATCACATGCTCCGAACACTGAAGCTTTCTTT
CDR3: CASSLSHAPNTEAFF
V: TRBV7-2
size: .
J: TRBJ1-1
D: .

DNA: TGTGCCAGCAGTTATGGGTCTAGCTCGTACAATGAGCAGTTCTTC
CDR3: CASSYGSSSYNEQFF
V: TRBV6-5
size: .
J: TRBJ2-1
D: .

DNA: TGTGCCAGCAGTTACTTGGGGACAGTCAACACCGGGGAGCTGTTTTTT
CDR3: CASSYLGTVNTGELFF
V: TRBV6-6
size: once
J: TRBJ2-2
D: TRBD1

DNA: TGCAGCGTTCAAAGGGGGGTAATGGCCTACGAGCAGTACTTC
CDR3: CSVQRGVMAYEQYF
V: TRBV29-1
size: .
J: TRBJ2-7
D: .

DNA: TGTGCCACCAGCACTATTTCGGGACAGGCTGTAGCCGAGCAGTACTTC
CDR3: CATSTISGQAVAEQYF
V: TRBV15
size: .
J: TRBJ2-7
D: TRBD1

DNA: TGTGCCAGTAGCATACAGGGGACCACTGAAGCTTTCTTT
CDR3: CASSIQGTTEAFF
V: TRBV19
size: .
J: TRBJ1-1
D: TRBD1

DNA: TGTGCCAGCAGCTCCGCAGGTACTGCCGAAGCTTTCTTT
CDR3: CASSSAGTAEAFF
V: TRBV7-2
size: .
J: TRBJ1-1
D: .

DNA: TGTGCCAGCAGCTCTGGCCACCGGGTGAACACTGAAGCTTTCTTT
CDR3: CASSSGHRVNTEAFF
V: TRBV11-1
size: .
J: TRBJ1-1
D: .

DNA: TGTGCCAGCAGCTGGGGAACAGGGGGCGACTTGGGGAATCAGCCCCAGCATTTT
CDR3: CASSWGTGGDLGNQPQHF
V: TRBV5-5
size: .
J: TRBJ1-5
D: TRBD1

DNA: TGTGCCAGCAGTGCCCCCTCTAGCACCTCCTACAATGAGCAGTTCTTC
CDR3: CASSAPSSTSYNEQFF
V: TRBV28
size: .
J: TRBJ2-1
D: .

DNA: TGTGCCAGCAGTTACGGGCAGGGGACTGGAAACACCATATATTTT
CDR3: CASSYGQGTGNTIYF
V: TRBV6-6
size: .
J: TRBJ1-3
D: .

DNA: TGTGCCAGCAGCGCCACAGGGGGCGCTTTTGGCTACACCTTC
CDR3: CASSATGGAFGYTF
V: TRBV9
size: .
J: TRBJ1-2
D: TRBD1

DNA: TGTGCCAGCAGCAGGGACGGAAACACTGAAGCTTTCTTT
CDR3: CASSRDGNTEAFF
V: TRBV14
size: few
J: TRBJ1-1
D: .

DNA: TGTGCCAGCAGCACAGACAGGTCCTACGAGCAGTACTTC
CDR3: CASSTDRSYEQYF
V: TRBV7-3
size: .
J: TRBJ2-7
D: .

DNA: TGTGCCACCAGCAGAGCATACGGGGGAGGCAATCAGCCCCAGCATTTT
CDR3: CATSRAYGGGNQPQHF
V: TRBV15
size: .
J: TRBJ1-5
D: .

DNA: TGTGCCATCAATAAAGGGAACACTGAAGCTTTCTTT
CDR3: CAINKGNTEAFF
V: TRBV10-3
size: .
J: TRBJ1-1
D: .

DNA: TGTGCCCACCAGGGTGTAGCGGGGGGAGGCACAGATACGCAGTATTTT
CDR3: CAHQGVAGGGTDTQYF
V: TRBV2
size: .
J: TRBJ2-3
D: TRBD2

DNA: TGTGCCAGCAGCGTAGCGGTCGGAGGGGGTCTCAACCCATCTCTCGGTGAGCAGTTCTTC
CDR3: CASSVAVGGGLNPSLGEQFF
V: TRBV9
size: .
J: TRBJ2-1
D: .

DNA: TGTGCCAGCAGTGAGGGGGGATATGGCTACACCTTC
CDR3: CASSEGGYGYTF
V: TRBV2
size: .
J: TRBJ1-2
D: .

DNA: TGTGCCATCAGTTTATCGGACAGGGGAAGCACAGATACGCAGTATTTT
CDR3: CAISLSDRGSTDTQYF
V: TRBV10-3
size: .
J: TRBJ2-3
D: TRBD1

DNA: TGTGCCAGCAGTTTACCATGGGGAAACTATGGCTACACCTTC
CDR3: CASSLPWGNYGYTF
V: TRBV28
size: .
J: TRBJ1-2
D: .

DNA: TGTGCCAGCAGCCACAGGAGGTTGAACACTGAAGCTTTCTTT
CDR3: CASSHRRLNTEAFF
V: TRBV7-2
size: .
J: TRBJ1-1
D: .

DNA: TGTGCCAGCAGCCGTCAGGGACTAGCGGGAACGGTTCGGGTCGATACGCAGTATTTT
CDR3: CASSRQGLAGTVRVDTQYF
V: TRBV4-2
size: .
J: TRBJ2-3
D: TRBD2

DNA: TGTGCCAGCAGCTTACTCGGGACAGGGCTTGGCTACACCTTC
CDR3: CASSLLGTGLGYTF
V: TRBV7-2
size: .
J: TRBJ1-2
D: TRBD1

DNA: TGCGCCAGCAGCCTAGGGACAGGGGTTGTGGCTGAAGCTTTCTTT
CDR3: CASSLGTGVVAEAFF
V: TRBV5-1
size: .
J: TRBJ1-1
D: TRBD1